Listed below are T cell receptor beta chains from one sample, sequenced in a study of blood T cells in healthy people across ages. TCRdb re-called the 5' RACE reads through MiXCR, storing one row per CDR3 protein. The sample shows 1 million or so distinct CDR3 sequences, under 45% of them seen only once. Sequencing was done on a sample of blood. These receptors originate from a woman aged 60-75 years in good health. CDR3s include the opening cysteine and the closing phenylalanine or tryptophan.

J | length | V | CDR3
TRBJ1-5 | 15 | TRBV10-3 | CAISEFGGGRQLQHF
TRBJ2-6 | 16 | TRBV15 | CATSRDSWSGANVLTF
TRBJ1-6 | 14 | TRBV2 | CARGTSSYNSPLHF
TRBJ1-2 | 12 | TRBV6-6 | CASSATGGSYTF
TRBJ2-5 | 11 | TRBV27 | CASHSGGEQYF
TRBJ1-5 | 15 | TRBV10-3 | CAISPRQGLGQPQHF
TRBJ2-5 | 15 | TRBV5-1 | CASSPEGRREGTQYF
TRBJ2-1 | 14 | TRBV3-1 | CASSQVSGNNEQFF
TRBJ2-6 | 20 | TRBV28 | CASSSVNREALFGGANVLTF
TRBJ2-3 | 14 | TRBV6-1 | CASSRTSGRDTQYF
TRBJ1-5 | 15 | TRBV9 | CASSVEGTPNQPQHF
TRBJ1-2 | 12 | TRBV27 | CATRQGPYGYTF
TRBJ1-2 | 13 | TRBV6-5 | CASSRPLGRGYTF
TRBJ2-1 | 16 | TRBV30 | CAWSKFSGPTYNEQFF
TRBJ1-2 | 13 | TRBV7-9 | CASSAEPGVGYTF
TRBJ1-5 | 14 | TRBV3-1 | CASSQGRAGQPQHF
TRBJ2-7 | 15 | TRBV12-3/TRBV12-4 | CASSITSGNSYEQYF
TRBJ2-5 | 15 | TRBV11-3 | CASSLDSGRQETQYF
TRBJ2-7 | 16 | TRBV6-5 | CASSLRIGPPGYEQYF
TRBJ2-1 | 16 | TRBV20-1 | CSAFTGDNVSYNEQFF
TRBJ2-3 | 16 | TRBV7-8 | CASSSKWRPSTDTQYF
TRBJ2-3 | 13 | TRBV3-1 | CASSQGSGATQYF
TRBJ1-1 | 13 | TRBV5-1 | CASSLQLNTEAFF
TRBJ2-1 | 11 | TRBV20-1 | CSAGSYNEQFF
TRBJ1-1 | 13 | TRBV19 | CASSPDRDTEAFF
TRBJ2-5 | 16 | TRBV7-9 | CASSLAGFYRVETQYF
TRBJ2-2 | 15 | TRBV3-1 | CASAPYGSNTGELFF
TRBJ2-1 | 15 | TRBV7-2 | CASRFRGGSCNEQFF
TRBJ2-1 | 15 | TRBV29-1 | CSVPKLGAGSNEQFF